This T cell receptor beta chain was documented in a study of cytotoxic CD8 clonotypes in ibrutinib-treated CLL. TCRdb's copy holds only in-frame clones and misses some; the assay was immunoSEQ multiplex PCR. Here the sample spans about 300,000 clones, over 55% being singletons. The CDR3 totals 15 residues. V was trimmed by 3 bases and J by 0 bases, leaving 10 bases between them. Per germline, CDR1 SGHTA and CDR2 FQGNSA. General study points: Sustained-remission patients were sampled at one set of times and progressing patients at different ones.

A note on this clone: What it recognizes is unknown.

The origin of this receptor is a human donor with chronic lymphocytic leukemia. The V call is TRBV7-2, the J call TRBJ2-3, with D possibly being TRBD2 (6 bases). Sequencing used PBMCs, obtained after 36 months of ibrutinib treatment. The CDR3: CASSFARGSTDTQYF. For the CDR3, the DNA is TGTGCCAGCAGCTTTGCGCGGGGCAGCACAGATACGCAGTATTTT.